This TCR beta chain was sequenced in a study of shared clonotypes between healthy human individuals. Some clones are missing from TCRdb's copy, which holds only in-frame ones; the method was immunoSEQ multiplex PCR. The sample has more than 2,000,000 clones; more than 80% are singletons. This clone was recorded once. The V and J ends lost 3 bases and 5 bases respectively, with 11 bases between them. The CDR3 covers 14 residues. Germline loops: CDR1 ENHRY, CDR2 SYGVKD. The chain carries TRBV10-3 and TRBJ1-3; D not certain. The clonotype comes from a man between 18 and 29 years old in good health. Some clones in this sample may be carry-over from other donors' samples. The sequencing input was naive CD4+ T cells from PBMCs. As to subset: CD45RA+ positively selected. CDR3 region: CAISDIGSRNTIYF. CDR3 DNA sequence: TGTGCCATCAGTGACATCGGGAGTAGAAACACCATATATTTT.